This record concerns one TCR beta chain sequence. V shed 5 bases and J shed 3 bases, with 6 bases lying between them. CDR3 size: 11 residues. In germline, CDR1 is DFQATT, CDR2 SNEGSKA (reference sequence). The data are from a study of human T cells and chemical hapten exposure. Study as a whole: Chiefly women, the patients showed alopecia areata, totalis or universalis.

Specified time point: patch test 1, 2 weeks after DPC sensitization. Treatment here: therapeutic diphenylcyclopropenone sensitization with weekly scalp DPC. In every case, blood was obtained before the patch test was applied. TCRdb recomputed calls from the RACE reads with MiXCR, one row per CDR3 protein. The repertoire holds about 110,000 distinct CDR3 sequences, with more than 9.5% as singletons. The sample was whole blood, taken in connection with sensitization to the hapten diphenylcyclopropenone (DPC). The chain links TRBV20-1 to TRBJ2-3, with D perhaps matching TRBD2 (5 bases). The TCR sequence derives from a middle-aged woman with alopecia areata. Some clones in this sample may be carry-over from other donors' samples. In DNA, the CDR3 is TGCAGTGCTTGGAGGACAGATACGCAGTATTTT. It is translated as CSAWRTDTQYF.